The 9 T cell receptor beta chains presented below share a single source sample, sequenced in a study of PD-1 blockade in classical Hodgkin lymphoma. The data were produced by immunoSEQ multiplex PCR, yet TCRdb's version contains in-frame clones alone and is incomplete. The sample lists roughly 15,000 clones; roughly 79% were seen once. Time point defined: cycle 4 day 1 (C4D1), after less than seven weeks of nivolumab. In every patient, relapse followed autologous stem cell transplantation, while exposure to brentuximab vedotin differed. Thawed PBMCs were the source of CD4+ T cells, purified by magnetic negative selection. This material consisted of CD4+ T cells from blood, taken before the fourth cycle of nivolumab. The receptors come from a human donor with classical Hodgkin lymphoma.

The chain employs TRBV7-2 and TRBJ2-7; D is ambiguous. The germline gives CDR1 SGHTA, CDR2 FQGNSA. V dropped 0 bases and J dropped 4 bases, with 13 bases sitting between them. There are 15 residues in the CDR3. Here the CDR3 DNA reads TGTGCCAGCAGCTTAGCTCTAAGGTTATCATACGAGCAGTACTTC. It encodes CASSLALRLSYEQYF.

J is TRBJ2-5 and V is TRBV5-6, with D possibly being TRBD1 (6 bases). CDR1 is SGHDT and CDR2 is YYEEEE in the germline V gene. V was pared by 1 base and J by 2 bases, with 15 bases between. This CDR3 is built from 16 residues. CDR3 nucleotide sequence: TGTGCCAGCAGCTTGAGGAGGTGGGGGCAACAAGAGACCCAGTACTTC. Residues: CASSLRRWGQQETQYF. Filled out from reference TRBV5-6 and TRBJ2-5, the complete variable domain reads DAGVTQSPTHLIKTRGQQVTLRCSPKSGHDTVSWYQQALGQGPQFIFQYYEEEERQRGNFPDRFSGHQFPNYSSELNVNALLLGDSALYLCASSLRRWGQQETQYFGPGTRLLVL.

The chain employs TRBV28 and TRBJ1-2; D unresolved. Trimming left V 8 bases short and J 1 base short, with 5 bases between. CDR1 MDHEN and CDR2 SYDVKM come from the germline V gene. This CDR3 region has 11 residues. The CDR3 coding sequence is TGTGCCAGCCAGTTTAACTATGGCTACACCTTC. It translates to CASQFNYGYTF.

The rearrangement joins TRBV11-2 to TRBJ2-1; D not certain. V lost 2 bases, J lost 5 bases, and 4 bases lay in between. The germline gives CDR1 SGHAT, CDR2 FQNNGV. This CDR3 is built from 12 residues. CDR3 sequence reads: CASSLNNNEQFF. CDR3 coding DNA: TGTGCCAGCAGCTTAAATAACAATGAGCAGTTCTTC.

The rearrangement links TRBV4-1 to TRBJ2-6; weak D call: TRBD1 (6 bases). The V gene's germline CDR1 is MGHRA and CDR2 YSYEKL. The CDR3 loop spans 15 amino acids. The V and J ends lost 3 bases and 2 bases respectively, with 8 bases between them. In nucleotides, the CDR3 is TGCGCCAGCAGCCATCCAGGGGCTGGGGCCAACGTCCTGACTTTC. Protein product: CASSHPGAGANVLTF.

V usage is TRBV27 and J usage is TRBJ2-7, with 7 bases identical to TRBD1. V lost 7 bases, J lost 3 bases, and 9 bases stayed unmatched. This CDR3 region has 14 residues. Germline CDR1 MNHEY, CDR2 SMNVEV (reference sequence). The CDR3 loop is CASKKGQGVYEQYF. The DNA for the CDR3 is TGTGCCAGCAAAAAAGGGCAGGGGGTCTACGAGCAGTACTTC.

The chain couples TRBV6-6 to TRBJ2-4; D remains unclear. The germline CDR1 and CDR2 sequences are MNHNY and SVGAGI (reference sequence). This CDR3 is built from 13 residues. V was cut by 5 bases and J by 0 bases, with 5 bases left in between. The DNA for the CDR3 is TGTGCCAGCAGTATACAAGCCAAAAACATTCAGTACTTC. It encodes CASSIQAKNIQYF.

J is TRBJ1-3 and V is TRBV27; 7 bases are shared with TRBD1. The junction had 1 base not matched to a gene; V was cut back by 5 bases and J by 0 bases. The germline V gene has CDR1 MNHEY and CDR2 SMNVEV (reference sequence). CDR3 length: 14 residues. The CDR3 DNA sequence: TGTGCCAGCAGTCCAGGGGGCTCTGGAAACACCATATATTTT. Amino acid sequence: CASSPGGSGNTIYF.

This clone appeared a single time. V usage is TRBV5-1 and J usage is TRBJ2-1, with TRBD2 identical over 13 bases. Germline V gene data show CDR1 as SGHRS and CDR2 as YFSETQ. J gave up 9 bases and V 4 bases, and 4 bases lay outside the gene matches. This CDR3 spans 14 amino acids. This CDR3 is CASSATSGRLEQFF. As DNA, the CDR3 is TGCGCCAGCAGCGCGACTAGCGGGAGGCTTGAGCAGTTCTTC.